This T cell receptor beta chain was sequenced during a study of T cells in Graves' hyperthyroidism and ophthalmopathy. The CDR3 consists of 14 residues. V was cut by 3 bases and J by 9 bases, with 15 bases left in between. From germline, CDR1 is ENHRY and CDR2 SYGVKD. Study-level points and caveats: Appearing also in blood were most of the thyroid clonotypes expanded above 0.001.

This clonotype has a handful of counts. Its target is not known. TCR beta CDR3 regions were amplified from RNA. With the HTBI primer set, the TCR CDR3 went through a first round of RT-PCR. One entry per CDR3 protein, called by TCRdb with MiXCR from the multiplex PCR reads. Found here are around 300,000 distinct CDR3 sequences, roughly 15% of them singletons; the top ten hold less than 8%. The rearrangement joins TRBV10-3 to TRBJ2-1, with D unclear. What was sequenced was blood. This TCR was recovered from a woman aged 35 to 49 with Graves' hyperthyroidism. CDR3 nucleotide sequence: TGTGCCATCAGTGACCGGGCCCAGGTGTTTGAGCAGTTCTTC. As protein: CAISDRAQVFEQFF.